These 23 T cell receptor gamma chains share one sample of origin, sequenced in a study of Vδ1+ human thymocytes. The template was reverse-transcribed extracted RNA. The CDR3 regions were amplified by multiplex PCR from V-gene primers to a constant-region primer. TCRdb applied CATT to the multiplex PCR reads for clone calling. The data hold approximately 40,000 gamma-chain clones, with 20% to 25% observed a single time. Points from the study as a whole: Thymic TRG and TRD repertoires appeared highly polyclonal, with Gaussian CDR3 length distributions.

The antigens of these receptors remain unknown. Sequencing input: Vdelta1+ gamma-delta thymocytes from the thymus. Subset denoted: FACS-sorted CD3+ TCRalphabeta- TCRVdelta1+ TCRVdelta2- thymocytes. The source is a girl in the first two years of life who had congenital heart surgery.

The J gene is TRGJ1 or TRGJ2, the V gene TRGV4. Germline V lookup: CDR1 EGSTGY, CDR2 YDSYTSSV. The J segment lost 8 bases and the V segment lost 5 bases, leaving 12 bases of the junction unmatched. The CDR3 has 13 amino acids. CDR3 sequence: CATWAADPNKKLF. CDR3 nucleotide sequence: TGTGCCACCTGGGCCGCGGACCCGAATAAGAAACTCTTT.

V and J are TRGV9 and TRGJ1 or TRGJ2. Trimming at V came to 2 bases and at J to 12 bases, leaving 7 bases not matched to a gene. Germline CDR1 is GITISATS and CDR2 is ISYDGTV (reference sequence). The CDR3 is 11 residues long. The CDR3 loop reads CALWEENGKLF. The CDR3 nucleotides read TGTGCCTTGTGGGAGGAGAATGGGAAACTCTTT.

This clone turned up a few times. The chain couples TRGV2 to TRGJ1 or TRGJ2. The CDR3 has 14 amino acids. J was trimmed by 2 bases and V by 4 bases; bases with no gene match: 8. Looked up from germline, CDR1 is EGSNGY and CDR2 is YDSYNSKV. CDR3 region: CATWECGDYYKKLF. The CDR3 DNA reads as TGTGCCACCTGGGAGTGCGGAGATTATTATAAGAAACTCTTT.

The chain joins TRGV8 to TRGJ1 or TRGJ2. This CDR3 comprises 14 residues. V lost 0 bases to trimming and J lost 6 bases; unmatched junction nucleotides: 8. Germline CDR1 VENAVY, CDR2 YDSYNSRV. The CDR3: CATWDRDRGYKKLF. Written as DNA, the CDR3 is TGTGCCACCTGGGATAGGGATCGGGGTTATAAGAAACTCTTT.

This chain links TRGV5 with TRGJP2. Per the germline V gene, CDR1 is VINAFY and CDR2 is YDVSNSKD. J lost 2 bases, V lost 1 base, and 13 bases had no gene match. CDR3 length: 18 residues. CDR3 DNA sequence: TGTGCCACCTGGGACAGTACCGTTGGGCGGAGTAGTGATTGGATCAAGACGTTT. It is translated as CATWDSTVGRSSDWIKTF.

The chain couples TRGV2 to TRGJ1 or TRGJ2. CDR3 length equals 10 residues. V lost 6 bases to trimming and J lost 8 bases; unmatched junction nucleotides: 4. CDR1 is EGSNGY and CDR2 is YDSYNSKV in the germline V gene. CDR3 region: CATWRNKKLF. CDR3 coding DNA: TGTGCCACCTGGCGAAATAAGAAACTCTTT.

This clone was picked up a small number of times. The J gene is TRGJ1 or TRGJ2, the V gene TRGV2. This CDR3 spans 11 amino acids. The germline gives CDR1 EGSNGY, CDR2 YDSYNSKV. V lost 5 bases to trimming and J lost 8 bases; unmatched junction nucleotides: 6. CDR3 nucleotide sequence: TGTGCCACCTGGGGCCTCCATAAGAAACTCTTT. This sequence encodes CATWGLHKKLF.

The V gene is TRGV2, the J gene TRGJP1. Trimming removed 0 bases from V and 5 bases from J; junction bases left unmatched: 9. CDR3 length: 16 amino acids. In germline, CDR1 is EGSNGY, CDR2 YDSYNSKV. The CDR3 region has the DNA TGTGCCACCTGGGACGGGCAGTTATCGACTGGTTGGTTCAAGATATTT. Its translation is CATWDGQLSTGWFKIF.

The rearrangement joins TRGV2 to TRGJ1 or TRGJ2. Trimming removed 5 bases from V and 3 bases from J; junction bases left unmatched: 10. CDR1 is EGSNGY, CDR2 YDSYNSKV, per germline. This CDR3 region has 14 residues. The CDR3 loop reads CATWAPEGYYKKLF. In nucleotides, the CDR3 is TGTGCCACCTGGGCCCCCGAGGGTTATTATAAGAAACTCTTT.

The J gene is TRGJ1 or TRGJ2, the V gene TRGV9. Looked up from germline, CDR1 is GITISATS and CDR2 is ISYDGTV (reference sequence). After removal of 9 bases from V and 3 bases from J, the junction contained 11 bases not matched to a gene. The CDR3 has 13 amino acids. CDR3 bases: TGTGCCTTGAGTCTCTATGGTTATTATAAGAAACTCTTT. It translates to CALSLYGYYKKLF.

The chain recombines TRGV4 with TRGJ1 or TRGJ2. V shed 0 bases, J shed 6 bases, and the junction held 5 bases outside the gene matches. Germline CDR1 and CDR2: EGSTGY and YDSYTSSV. This CDR3 has 13 amino acids. CDR3 DNA sequence: TGTGCCACCTGGGATGGGAGGGTTTATAAGAAACTCTTT. Protein: CATWDGRVYKKLF.

The chain carries TRGV9 and TRGJ1 or TRGJ2. V shed 3 bases, J shed 5 bases, and the junction held 7 bases outside the gene matches. Germline V CDR1 and CDR2: GITISATS, ISYDGTV (reference sequence). The CDR3 length is 13 residues. The CDR3 DNA reads TGTGCCTTGTGGGAGACCCGTCATTATAAGAAACTCTTT. It yields the protein CALWETRHYKKLF.

The V call is TRGV9, the J call TRGJ1 or TRGJ2. This CDR3 is 11 amino acids long. The V gene end was trimmed by 3 bases and the J gene end by 11 bases; junction bases not matched to a gene: 7. CDR1 is GITISATS, CDR2 ISYDGTV, per germline (reference sequence). In DNA, the CDR3 is TGTGCCTTGTGGGAGCGGAGGGAGAAACTCTTT. Its translation is CALWERREKLF.

Note on this clone: Different DNA sequences within this sample yield the same CDR3. V gene TRGV2 combines with J gene TRGJ1 or TRGJ2. From germline, CDR1 is EGSNGY and CDR2 YDSYNSKV. CDR3 length: 12 residues. With 0 bases clipped from V and 10 bases from J, the junction kept 6 bases outside the gene matches. The CDR3 DNA reads as TGTGCCACCTGGGACGGGCCGAGGAAGAAACTCTTT. Amino acid sequence: CATWDGPRKKLF.

The gene calls are TRGV2 and TRGJ1 or TRGJ2. Germline CDR1 and CDR2: EGSNGY and YDSYNSKV. This CDR3 is built from 13 residues. V was clipped by 3 bases and J by 3 bases; unmatched bases: 5. CDR3 coding DNA: TGTGCCACCTGGGACTCCTTTTATTATAAGAAACTCTTT. This codes for CATWDSFYYKKLF.

The V gene is TRGV2, the J gene TRGJ1 or TRGJ2. The CDR3 runs to 14 residues. Losses at the gene ends were 0 bases for V and 5 bases for J; bases not matched to a gene: 7. Looked up from germline, CDR1 is EGSNGY and CDR2 is YDSYNSKV. CDR3 loop: CATWDGNSDYKKLF. DNA of the CDR3: TGTGCCACCTGGGACGGGAATTCTGATTATAAGAAACTCTTT.

This clone was picked up a small number of times. The V call is TRGV9, the J call TRGJ1 or TRGJ2. Germline V gene lookup returns CDR1 GITISATS and CDR2 ISYDGTV (reference sequence). The trim removed 6 bases at V and 8 bases at J, leaving 10 bases unmatched. The CDR3 sequence is 12 residues long. The CDR3 bases are TGTGCCTTGTGGTGGCGTGGGAATAAGAAACTCTTT. It yields the protein CALWWRGNKKLF.

This clone was found a few times. V usage is TRGV8 and J usage is TRGJ1 or TRGJ2. The ends lost 3 bases at V and 1 base at J; junction bases unmatched: 6. Germline loops: CDR1 VENAVY, CDR2 YDSYNSRV. This CDR3 has 14 residues. The CDR3 region has the DNA TGTGCCACCTGGGATGAAGACAATTATTATAAGAAACTCTTT. Protein sequence: CATWDEDNYYKKLF.

The chain uses TRGV3 and TRGJP2. CDR1 is VTNTFY, CDR2 YDVSTARD, per germline (reference sequence). This CDR3 comprises 18 residues. V lost 1 base, J lost 0 bases, and 11 bases stayed unmatched. CDR3 amino acids: CATWDSPRPHSSDWIKTF. The CDR3 nucleotides are TGTGCCACCTGGGACAGCCCGAGGCCACATAGTAGTGATTGGATCAAGACGTTT.

As to this clone: This same CDR3 is encoded by further DNA sequences in the sample. The chain uses TRGV4 and TRGJ1 or TRGJ2. The germline gives CDR1 EGSTGY, CDR2 YDSYTSSV. This CDR3 region has 14 residues. V lost 0 bases to trimming and J lost 4 bases; unmatched junction nucleotides: 6. The CDR3 DNA follows: TGTGCCACCTGGGATGGGCCTGGATATTATAAGAAACTCTTT. Its translation: CATWDGPGYYKKLF.

J is TRGJP2 and V is TRGV3. The CDR3 loop spans 15 amino acids. In germline, CDR1 is VTNTFY, CDR2 YDVSTARD (reference sequence). The J segment lost 2 bases and the V segment lost 3 bases, leaving 6 bases of the junction unmatched. CDR3 sequence (DNA): TGTGCCACCTGGGACCAGCAAAGTAGTGATTGGATCAAGACGTTT. Translated, it gives CATWDQQSSDWIKTF.

This clone showed up just a few times. V and J are TRGV9 and TRGJ1 or TRGJ2. Germline assignment: CDR1 GITISATS and CDR2 ISYDGTV (reference sequence). V shed 5 bases, J shed 12 bases, and the junction held 40 bases outside the gene matches. There are 21 residues in the CDR3. This CDR3 is CALWGLGDPNRTESCGFWKLF. The DNA of the CDR3 is TGTGCCTTGTGGGGTCTAGGGGATCCGAATCGAACCGAATCCTGCGGATTTTGGAAACTCTTT.

The rearrangement links TRGV3 to TRGJ1 or TRGJ2. Germline V CDR1 and CDR2: VTNTFY, YDVSTARD (reference sequence). Germline trimming cut 0 bases from V and 7 bases from J; bases unmatched to any gene: 15. The CDR3 contains 16 residues. CDR3 coding DNA: TGTGCCACCTGGGACAGGGCGTGGCCCAAGGGGTATAAGAAACTCTTT. As protein: CATWDRAWPKGYKKLF.